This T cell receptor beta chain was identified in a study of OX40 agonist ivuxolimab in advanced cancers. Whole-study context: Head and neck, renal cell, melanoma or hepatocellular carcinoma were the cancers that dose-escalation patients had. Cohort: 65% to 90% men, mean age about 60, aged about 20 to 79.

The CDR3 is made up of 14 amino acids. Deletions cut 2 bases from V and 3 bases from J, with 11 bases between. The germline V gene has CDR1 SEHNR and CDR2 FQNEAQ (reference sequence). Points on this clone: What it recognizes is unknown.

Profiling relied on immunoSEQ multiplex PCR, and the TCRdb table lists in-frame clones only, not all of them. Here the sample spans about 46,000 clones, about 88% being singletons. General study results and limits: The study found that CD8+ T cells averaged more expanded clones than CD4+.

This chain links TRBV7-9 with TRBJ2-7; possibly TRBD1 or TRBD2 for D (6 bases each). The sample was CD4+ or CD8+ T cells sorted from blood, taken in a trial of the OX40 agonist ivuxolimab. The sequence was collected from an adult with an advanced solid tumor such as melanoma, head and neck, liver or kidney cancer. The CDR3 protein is CASSLPGAFYEQYF. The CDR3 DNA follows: TGTGCCAGCAGCTTACCGGGGGCGTTCTACGAGCAGTACTTC.